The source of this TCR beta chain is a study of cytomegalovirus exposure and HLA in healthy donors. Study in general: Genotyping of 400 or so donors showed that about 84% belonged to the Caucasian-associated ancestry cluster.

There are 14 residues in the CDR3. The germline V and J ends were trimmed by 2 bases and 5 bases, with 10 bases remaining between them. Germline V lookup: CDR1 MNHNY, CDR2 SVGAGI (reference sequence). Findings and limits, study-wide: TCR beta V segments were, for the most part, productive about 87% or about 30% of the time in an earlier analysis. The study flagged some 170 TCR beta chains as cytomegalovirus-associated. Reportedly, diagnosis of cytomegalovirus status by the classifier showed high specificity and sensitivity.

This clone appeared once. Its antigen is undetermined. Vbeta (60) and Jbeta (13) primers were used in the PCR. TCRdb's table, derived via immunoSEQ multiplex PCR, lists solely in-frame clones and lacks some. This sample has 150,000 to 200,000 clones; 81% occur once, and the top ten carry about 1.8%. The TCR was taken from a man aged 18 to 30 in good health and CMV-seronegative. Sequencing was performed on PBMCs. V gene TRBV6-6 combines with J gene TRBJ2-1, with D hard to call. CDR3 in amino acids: CASSYEIQHNEQFF. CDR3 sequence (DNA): TGTGCCAGCAGTTACGAGATACAGCACAATGAGCAGTTCTTC.